The rows below give T cell receptor beta chains drawn from one sample of a study of T cell changes during pregnancy in multiple sclerosis. Measured with immunoSEQ multiplex PCR; TCRdb has only the in-frame clones, and not every one. The data contain 50,000 to 65,000 clones, approximately 91% of them singletons. The sequenced sample was peripheral blood, obtained in the second trimester of pregnancy. The receptor source for this set is a female donor with multiple sclerosis, enrolled in a pregnancy study. CDR3s include the opening cysteine and the closing phenylalanine or tryptophan. The D gene is left open where the match is weak. Clone size is stated in some rows and not others, as once, few, many or a class when expanded.

v_gene: TRBV6-6
j_gene: TRBJ1-6
abundance: few
d_gene: -
CDR3nt: TGTGCCAGCAGGGGAGGCAAAGGGCGATATAATTCACCCCTCCACTTT
CDR3aa: CASRGGKGRYNSPLHF

v_gene: TRBV10-2
j_gene: TRBJ2-7
abundance: -
d_gene: -
CDR3nt: TGCGCCAGCAGTGAAGACACCGACGAGCAGTACTTC
CDR3aa: CASSEDTDEQYF

v_gene: TRBV10-2
j_gene: TRBJ1-2
abundance: -
d_gene: TRBD1
CDR3nt: TGCGCCAGCAGTGTAGACAGGGTTCGTGGCTACACCTTC
CDR3aa: CASSVDRVRGYTF

v_gene: TRBV19
j_gene: TRBJ1-2
abundance: few
d_gene: TRBD1
CDR3nt: TGTGCCAGTAGCACAGGGGAATCTCCTAACTATGGCTACACCTTC
CDR3aa: CASSTGESPNYGYTF

v_gene: TRBV19
j_gene: TRBJ1-1
abundance: -
d_gene: TRBD1
CDR3nt: TGTGCCAGTAGTAACAGGGGTCCGCCAGATGAAGCTTTCTTT
CDR3aa: CASSNRGPPDEAFF

v_gene: TRBV18
j_gene: TRBJ1-1
abundance: -
d_gene: -
CDR3nt: TGTGCCAGCTCACCGTCTATAGAATTGGAAGCTTTCTTT
CDR3aa: CASSPSIELEAFF

v_gene: TRBV5-1
j_gene: TRBJ2-5
abundance: -
d_gene: TRBD2
CDR3nt: TGCGCCAGCAGCTTTTCCGGGACTAGCGGGGGGGCGGAGACCCAGTACTTC
CDR3aa: CASSFSGTSGGAETQYF

v_gene: TRBV5-6
j_gene: TRBJ1-3
abundance: -
d_gene: TRBD1
CDR3nt: TGTGCCAGCAGCAAGGGACAGGGCACCACCTCTGGAAACACCATATATTTT
CDR3aa: CASSKGQGTTSGNTIYF

v_gene: TRBV5-4
j_gene: TRBJ2-5
abundance: -
d_gene: -
CDR3nt: TGTGCCAGCAGCCCGCGGGAAGCAGGAGAGACCCAGTACTTC
CDR3aa: CASSPREAGETQYF

v_gene: TRBV7-8
j_gene: TRBJ1-5
abundance: -
d_gene: TRBD1
CDR3nt: TGTGCCAGCAGCTTAGCGACAGGGGAGTATCAGCCCCAGCATTTT
CDR3aa: CASSLATGEYQPQHF

v_gene: TRBV11-2
j_gene: TRBJ2-3
abundance: -
d_gene: TRBD2
CDR3nt: TGTGCCAGCAGCTTTGCGGGGGGGCCGGATGATACGCAGTATTTT
CDR3aa: CASSFAGGPDDTQYF

v_gene: TRBV9
j_gene: TRBJ1-1
abundance: -
d_gene: -
CDR3nt: TGTGCCAGCAGCGTAGGTCCAGGGGACACTGAAGCTTTCTTT
CDR3aa: CASSVGPGDTEAFF

v_gene: TRBV2
j_gene: TRBJ1-1
abundance: once
d_gene: -
CDR3nt: TGTGCCAACGAGGTCACTGAAGCTTTCTTT
CDR3aa: CANEVTEAFF

v_gene: TRBV2
j_gene: TRBJ1-2
abundance: once
d_gene: TRBD1
CDR3nt: TGTGCCAGCAAGGAAACAGGGGATTTGAACTATGGCTACACCTTC
CDR3aa: CASKETGDLNYGYTF

v_gene: TRBV7-2
j_gene: TRBJ1-4
abundance: -
d_gene: -
CDR3nt: TGTGCCAGCAGCCCGCGTGGGGGGGTTACAGAACTGTTTTTT
CDR3aa: CASSPRGGVTELFF

v_gene: TRBV6-6
j_gene: TRBJ1-2
abundance: -
d_gene: TRBD1
CDR3nt: TGTGCCAGCAAACAGGGGGAGGGCTACACCTTC
CDR3aa: CASKQGEGYTF

v_gene: TRBV5-1
j_gene: TRBJ2-2
abundance: -
d_gene: -
CDR3nt: TGCGCCAGCAGCTTGTACCCGGAGGTCGGGGAGCTGTTTTTT
CDR3aa: CASSLYPEVGELFF

v_gene: TRBV18
j_gene: TRBJ1-1
abundance: -
d_gene: -
CDR3nt: TGTGCCAGCTCAATGGGGGGGGCATGGAACACTGAAGCTTTCTTT
CDR3aa: CASSMGGAWNTEAFF

v_gene: TRBV28
j_gene: TRBJ1-5
abundance: -
d_gene: TRBD1
CDR3nt: TGTGCCAGCAGTTTACCCGGACAGGGGCATCAGCCCCAGCATTTT
CDR3aa: CASSLPGQGHQPQHF

v_gene: TRBV6-5
j_gene: TRBJ1-2
abundance: -
d_gene: TRBD1
CDR3nt: TGTGCCAGCAGTCCGGACAGGGGGTATGGCTACACCTTC
CDR3aa: CASSPDRGYGYTF

v_gene: TRBV5-4
j_gene: TRBJ2-1
abundance: -
d_gene: TRBD1
CDR3nt: TGTGCCAGCAGCTATTACAGGGGGCTGGATATCGATGAGCAGTTCTTC
CDR3aa: CASSYYRGLDIDEQFF

v_gene: TRBV5-1
j_gene: TRBJ1-6
abundance: few
d_gene: TRBD1
CDR3nt: TGCGCCAGCAGCTTGGACCTGACAGGGGGTTCACCCCTCCACTTT
CDR3aa: CASSLDLTGGSPLHF

v_gene: TRBV7-3
j_gene: TRBJ1-6
abundance: -
d_gene: -
CDR3nt: TGTGCCAGCAGCCCGAAGAACCCTTCTCTACAGGGTCCGGACCTCCACTTT
CDR3aa: CASSPKNPSLQGPDLHF

v_gene: TRBV11-2
j_gene: TRBJ2-3
abundance: -
d_gene: TRBD2
CDR3nt: TGTGCCAGCAGCTTAGTAGCGGGGGGGAGCACAGATACGCAGTATTTT
CDR3aa: CASSLVAGGSTDTQYF

v_gene: TRBV28
j_gene: TRBJ1-4
abundance: -
d_gene: -
CDR3nt: TGTGCCAGCAGAAACCCGACAGGAGGTGAACTGTTTTTT
CDR3aa: CASRNPTGGELFF

v_gene: TRBV2
j_gene: TRBJ2-1
abundance: -
d_gene: -
CDR3nt: TGTGCCAGCAGTTCCGGGACTCCAAATGAGCAGTTCTTC
CDR3aa: CASSSGTPNEQFF

v_gene: TRBV19
j_gene: TRBJ1-1
abundance: -
d_gene: TRBD1
CDR3nt: TGTGCCAGTAGCGCGATGAGGACAGGCCGGGTGGACACTGAAGCTTTCTTT
CDR3aa: CASSAMRTGRVDTEAFF

v_gene: TRBV5-1
j_gene: TRBJ2-5
abundance: -
d_gene: -
CDR3nt: TGCGCCAGCAGCCCGCAGGGGTACAGTGAGACCCAGTACTTC
CDR3aa: CASSPQGYSETQYF

v_gene: TRBV6-5
j_gene: TRBJ1-2
abundance: -
d_gene: -
CDR3nt: TGTGCCAGCAGTTACTCGACCGGGAATGGCTACACCTTC
CDR3aa: CASSYSTGNGYTF

v_gene: TRBV6-1
j_gene: TRBJ2-7
abundance: -
d_gene: -
CDR3nt: TGTGCCAGCAGTGCCCTCTACGAGCAGTACTTC
CDR3aa: CASSALYEQYF

v_gene: TRBV30
j_gene: TRBJ2-7
abundance: once
d_gene: TRBD1
CDR3nt: TGTGCCTGGAGCTGGGGGGACAGGGGCACGGTGATCGAGCAGTACTTC
CDR3aa: CAWSWGDRGTVIEQYF

v_gene: TRBV28
j_gene: TRBJ1-2
abundance: few
d_gene: -
CDR3nt: TGTGCCAGCAGAACCCCCAAGCAGGGATATGGCTACACCTTC
CDR3aa: CASRTPKQGYGYTF

v_gene: TRBV21-1
j_gene: TRBJ1-2
abundance: -
d_gene: -
CDR3nt: TGTGCCAGCAGAAAAGGGAGGGTGGGGCCGACAGGGGATGGCTACACCTTC
CDR3aa: CASRKGRVGPTGDGYTF

v_gene: TRBV28
j_gene: TRBJ2-7
abundance: -
d_gene: TRBD1
CDR3nt: TGTGCCAGCAGCCCGTCCGACAGGGGAACACCCTACGAGCAGTACTTC
CDR3aa: CASSPSDRGTPYEQYF

v_gene: TRBV7-3
j_gene: TRBJ2-7
abundance: -
d_gene: -
CDR3nt: TGTGCCAGCAGTCCGACTCTGTCGGGAGAGCAGTACTTC
CDR3aa: CASSPTLSGEQYF

v_gene: TRBV30
j_gene: TRBJ2-1
abundance: -
d_gene: -
CDR3nt: TGTGCCTGGAGCATGCGATTCGCGAATGAGCAGTTCTTC
CDR3aa: CAWSMRFANEQFF

v_gene: TRBV5-1
j_gene: TRBJ1-1
abundance: -
d_gene: TRBD1
CDR3nt: TGCGCCAGCAGCTTGGGGGGGACAGCGAACACTGAAGCTTTCTTT
CDR3aa: CASSLGGTANTEAFF